These T cell receptor beta chains were read from a single sample in a study of CD8 T cells in Susac syndrome. TCRdb redid the calling of the immunoSEQ multiplex PCR reads with MiXCR, one entry per CDR3 protein. The table lists approximately 260,000 distinct CDR3 sequences, roughly 95% of them singletons. The sequencing sample was made of CD4+ T cells from PBMCs. All receptors come from a human donor with Susac syndrome. Both conserved end residues are part of each CDR3. D genes are given only for firm matches. Clone size appears in some rows only: once, few, many, or a class for an expanded clone.

>TRBV11-2|TRBJ2-1|NA|NA
CASSSPMSSYNEQFF
TGTGCCAGCAGCTCCCCTATGAGCTCCTACAATGAGCAGTTCTTC
>TRBV30|TRBJ2-5|NA|NA
CAWSRRYQETQYF
TGTGCCTGGAGTCGACGGTACCAAGAGACCCAGTACTTC
>TRBV20-1|TRBJ1-2|NA|NA
CSASLTSEGGYTF
TGCAGTGCTAGTTTGACTTCGGAAGGGGGCTACACCTTC
>TRBV6-5|TRBJ2-7|TRBD2|NA
CASILAGEQYF
TGTGCCAGCATACTAGCGGGAGAGCAGTACTTC
>TRBV25-1|TRBJ1-2|NA|NA
CASSEGGYGYTF
TGTGCCAGCAGTGAGGGCGGCTATGGCTACACCTTC
>TRBV12-3/TRBV12-4|TRBJ2-3|NA|NA
CASSLISGSTDTQYF
TGTGCCAGCAGTTTGATCAGCGGGAGCACAGATACGCAGTATTTT
>TRBV30|TRBJ1-1|NA|NA
CAWGVPPGHTEAFF
TGTGCCTGGGGGGTGCCTCCCGGGCACACTGAAGCTTTCTTT
>TRBV9|TRBJ1-3|NA|NA
CASTDQPLSSGNTIYF
TGTGCCAGCACCGACCAACCACTAAGCTCTGGAAACACCATATATTTT
>TRBV29-1|TRBJ1-5|NA|NA
CSVTGTQNQPQHF
TGCAGCGTTACCGGGACTCAAAATCAGCCCCAGCATTTT
>TRBV19|TRBJ1-5|NA|once
CASSVDSFLGFTPQHF
TGTGCCAGTAGTGTTGACTCTTTCCTCGGATTCACACCCCAGCATTTT
>TRBV18|TRBJ1-2|TRBD1|NA
CASSPNSDRGPLSNTF
TGTGCCAGCTCACCCAACTCGGACAGGGGTCCCCTATCGAACACCTTC
>TRBV19|TRBJ1-2|NA|NA
CATQRDGHYGYTF
TGTGCCACTCAACGGGACGGCCACTATGGCTACACCTTC
>TRBV20-1|TRBJ2-7|NA|NA
CSARPRNSYEQYF
TGCAGTGCTAGACCCCGAAACTCCTACGAGCAGTACTTC
>TRBV11-2|TRBJ2-7|TRBD2|NA
CASSLSKREGRNEQYF
TGTGCCAGCAGCTTATCGAAGCGGGAGGGTAGGAACGAGCAGTACTTC
>TRBV28|TRBJ2-7|NA|NA
CASSLQGSVPYEQYF
TGTGCCAGCAGTTTACAGGGAAGTGTCCCCTACGAGCAGTACTTC
>TRBV7-2|TRBJ1-1|TRBD1|NA
CASSQRRDSTEAFF
TGTGCCAGCAGCCAAAGGAGGGACAGCACTGAAGCTTTCTTT
>TRBV2|TRBJ1-5|NA|NA
CASSEAGRSNQPQHF
TGTGCCAGCAGTGAGGCCGGGAGGAGCAATCAGCCCCAGCATTTT
>TRBV11-2|TRBJ2-3|NA|NA
CASSSPGNTDTQYF
TGTGCCAGCAGCTCCCCGGGTAACACAGATACGCAGTATTTT
>TRBV20-1|TRBJ2-6|NA|NA
CSASPRRGGANVLTF
TGCAGTGCTTCCCCACGGAGGGGAGGGGCCAACGTCCTGACTTTC
>TRBV15|TRBJ1-1|NA|NA
CATSRARLTGSNTEAFF
TGTGCCACCAGCAGAGCGCGTTTGACAGGCTCTAACACTGAAGCTTTCTTT
>TRBV24-1|TRBJ1-2|NA|NA
CATGPRGTGYTF
TGTGCCACCGGACCCCGGGGGACTGGCTACACCTTC
>TRBV4-1|TRBJ2-1|TRBD2|once
CASSQSGTYNEQFF
TGCGCCAGCAGCCAAAGCGGGACGTACAATGAGCAGTTCTTC
>TRBV7-9|TRBJ2-3|NA|NA
CASSLLVGTQYF
TGTGCCAGCAGCTTGCTAGTCGGTACGCAGTATTTT
>TRBV29-1|TRBJ1-1|TRBD1|NA
CSVGGQGGTEAFF
TGCAGCGTTGGGGGACAGGGGGGCACTGAAGCTTTCTTT
>TRBV25-1|TRBJ2-2|TRBD1|NA
CASRQVGQVNTGELFF
TGTGCCAGCAGACAGGTTGGACAGGTTAACACCGGGGAGCTGTTTTTT
>TRBV23-1|TRBJ2-3|NA|NA
CASSPRGRQTPSDTQYF
TGCGCCAGCAGTCCCCGAGGGCGGCAGACCCCCTCAGATACGCAGTATTTT
>TRBV23-1|TRBJ2-3|NA|NA
CASSQSGLIGTSGTDTQYF
TGCGCCAGCAGTCAATCGGGTTTAATCGGGACATCTGGCACAGATACGCAGTATTTT